The source of this T cell receptor beta chain is a study of cytotoxic CD8 clonotypes in ibrutinib-treated CLL. Findings and caveats of the study: Once treatment began, public clonotypes, which were uncommon, contracted or stayed stable. Circulating CD8+ T-cell counts were tracked by baseline clonality, which exceeded that of age-matched healthy donors.

This CDR3 is built from 14 residues. Unmatched junction bases numbered 5, after V lost 5 bases and J lost 2 bases. Germline V gives CDR1 MNHEY, CDR2 SVGAGI. Deep sequencing aimed at 1 in 200,000 to 1 in 1 million T cells' resolution. This table comes from immunoSEQ multiplex PCR, and its TCRdb copy is limited to in-frame clones, with some not included. The table records about 120,000 clones, 55% to 75% of them present only once. The table lists this clone with a few counts. Its antigen remains unidentified. Cryopreserved PBMCs provided roughly 2 micrograms of genomic DNA for the TCR beta libraries. This receptor was identified in a human donor with chronic lymphocytic leukemia. V and J are TRBV6-5 and TRBJ1-2; 7 bases are shared with TRBD1. The source was PBMCs, collected after 24 months of ibrutinib treatment. Here the CDR3 DNA reads TGTGCCAGCAGTGGGGACAGCACGAACTATGGCTACACCTTC. Translating it yields CASSGDSTNYGYTF.